The clone carrying this T cell receptor beta chain occurred many times. This specimen comes from a study of human T cells and chemical hapten exposure. Study context: Patches with 0.01% DPC went on the upper back, and the tests were read at 6 days.

Per the authors' pipeline: More than 95,000 TCRs per sample was the median, with a range of 23,224 to 690,600. One entry per CDR3 protein results from TCRdb running MiXCR on the RACE reads. TCRdb, rather than the study authors, made the V and J calls. The data contain over 75,000 distinct CDR3 sequences, about 6.8% of them seen just once; the ten biggest clones take up around 1.5%. Noted time point: patch test 1, 2 weeks after DPC sensitization. Stated treatment: therapeutic diphenylcyclopropenone sensitization with weekly scalp DPC. Total RNA extraction was carried out from unfractionated whole blood. Between the trimmed V and J ends, which lost 9 bases and 3 bases, there was a span of 24 bases. Germline CDR1 and CDR2: KGHDR and SFDVKD. The CDR3 runs to 17 residues.

The origin of this receptor is a woman aged 25 to 39 with alopecia areata. Some clones in this sample may be carry-over from other donors' samples. This chain uses TRBV24-1 with TRBJ2-3; D is tentatively TRBD1 or TRBD2 (6 bases each). This sample comprised whole blood, obtained in connection with sensitization to the hapten diphenylcyclopropenone (DPC). CDR3 in DNA: TGTGCCACCGCTGACGTTCCGGGGGCGGGCGGAACAGATACGCAGTATTTT. Its translation is CATADVPGAGGTDTQYF.